These T cell receptor beta chains were read from a single sample in a study of blood T cells in healthy people across ages. TCRdb redid the calling of the 5' RACE reads with MiXCR, one entry per CDR3 protein. Of over 1.5 million distinct CDR3 sequences listed, around half are singletons. The sample consisted of blood. The receptors stem from a woman in her thirties or forties in good health. The CDR3 runs from the conserved cysteine through the conserved F or W. The D gene is left open where the match is weak. Size values are once, few and many counts, or a class for expanded clones, and some rows have none.

d_call | j_call | v_call | clone_size | cdr3_aa | cdr3_nt
- | TRBJ2-5 | TRBV20-1 | - | CSAGETATYERYF | TGCAGTGCTGGAGAGACGGCTACCTACGAGCGGTACTTC
- | TRBJ2-3 | TRBV12-3/TRBV12-4 | - | CASSFSTRETQYF | TGTGCCAGCAGTTTCAGTACCAGGGAGACGCAGTATTTT
- | TRBJ2-5 | TRBV28 | few | CASRPKTGMSKTQYF | TGTGCCAGCAGACCTAAAACAGGAATGTCGAAGACCCAGTACTTC
- | TRBJ2-7 | TRBV12-3/TRBV12-4 | few | CASSSRPVGSYEQYF | TGTGCCAGCAGTTCCCGGCCGGTGGGCTCCTACGAGCAGTACTTC
- | TRBJ2-1 | TRBV29-1 | - | CSVATSASYNERYF | TGCAGCGTTGCTACTAGTGCCTCCTACAATGAGCGGTACTTC
- | TRBJ1-1 | TRBV6-2/TRBV6-3 | - | CASRPGHITEAFF | TGTGCCAGCAGACCGGGACACATCACTGAAGCTTTCTTT
- | TRBJ1-2 | TRBV6-6 | few | CALALWSDPNYGYTF | TGTGCCTTGGCCCTATGGTCAGACCCTAACTATGGCTACACCTTC
- | TRBJ2-3 | TRBV20-1 | - | CSYQGTDTQYF | TGCAGTTATCAGGGGACAGATACGCAGTATTTT
- | TRBJ2-3 | TRBV4-2 | - | CASSQEGATTDTQYF | TGTGCCAGCAGCCAAGAGGGGGCGACCACAGATACGCAGTATTTT
- | TRBJ1-2 | TRBV7-2 | - | CASSQGYTGDYGYTF | TGTGCCAGCAGTCAGGGGTATACGGGCGACTATGGCTACACCTTC
- | TRBJ1-2 | TRBV20-1 | - | CSASRGETGVGYTF | TGCAGTGCTAGCCGGGGGGAGACTGGGGTCGGCTACACCTTC
- | TRBJ2-1 | TRBV4-1 | few | CASSQDSALEAPEQFF | TGCGCCAGCAGCCAAGATTCGGCCTTAGAAGCCCCCGAGCAGTTCTTC
TRBD1 | TRBJ1-5 | TRBV7-2 | - | CASSLGDRGTQPQHF | TGTGCCAGCAGCTTAGGGGACAGGGGGACTCAGCCCCAGCATTTT
- | TRBJ1-4 | TRBV6-9 | - | CASAVSRVKEKLFF | TGTGCCAGCGCAGTTTCCAGGGTAAAAGAAAAACTGTTTTTT
- | TRBJ2-1 | TRBV20-1 | - | CSASVWRGVGNEQFF | TGCAGTGCTAGCGTGTGGAGGGGGGTTGGGAATGAGCAGTTCTTC
TRBD2 | TRBJ2-5 | TRBV12-3/TRBV12-4 | - | CASSFPEELADQETQYF | TGTGCCAGCAGTTTTCCCGAAGAACTAGCGGACCAAGAGACCCAGTACTTC
- | TRBJ1-6 | TRBV21-1 | - | CASTRTGEANSPLHF | TGTGCCAGCACCCGGACAGGGGAGGCTAATTCACCCCTCCACTTT
- | TRBJ1-5 | TRBV18 | once | CASSRGGGSYSNQPQHF | TGTGCCAGCTCACGGGGGGGCGGCAGCTATAGCAATCAGCCCCAGCATTTT
TRBD2 | TRBJ2-7 | TRBV24-1 | - | CATSGEGRYNEQYF | TGTGCCACCAGTGGGGAGGGTCGTTACAATGAGCAGTACTTC
- | TRBJ2-7 | TRBV6-2/TRBV6-3 | once | CASSYQGRLYEQYF | TGTGCCAGCAGTTACCAGGGGCGATTATACGAGCAGTACTTC
TRBD2 | TRBJ2-1 | TRBV11-2 | - | CASSTGLAGSNEQFF | TGTGCCAGCAGCACGGGACTAGCCGGGTCCAATGAGCAGTTCTTC
TRBD2 | TRBJ2-1 | TRBV24-1 | - | CATRLAGGQGEQFF | TGTGCCACCAGACTAGCGGGGGGGCAGGGGGAGCAGTTCTTC
- | TRBJ2-5 | TRBV5-1 | few | CASSFGGPGALETQYF | TGCGCCAGCAGCTTTGGGGGCCCAGGGGCTCTGGAGACCCAGTACTTC
- | TRBJ2-3 | TRBV20-1 | - | CSARPRRGPTDTQYF | TGCAGTGCTAGACCCAGGAGAGGTCCCACAGATACGCAGTATTTT
TRBD1 | TRBJ2-7 | TRBV7-2 | few | CASSSYHRGSYEQYF | TGTGCCAGCAGCTCTTACCACAGGGGGTCCTACGAGCAGTACTTC
- | TRBJ2-7 | TRBV15 | few | CATSRVSGASYEQYF | TGTGCCACCAGCAGAGTGTCAGGCGCCTCCTACGAGCAGTACTTC
- | TRBJ1-2 | TRBV21-1 | - | CASSKGSRGRQGAYGYTF | TGTGCCAGCAGCAAAGGATCAAGGGGCCGACAGGGGGCCTATGGCTACACCTTC
TRBD1 | TRBJ2-1 | TRBV6-6 | - | CASSPGDSPYNEQFF | TGTGCCAGCAGCCCAGGGGACAGCCCCTACAATGAGCAGTTCTTC
- | TRBJ2-7 | TRBV20-1 | - | CSARPWTSYEQYF | TGCAGTGCTAGACCGTGGACCAGCTACGAGCAGTACTTC
TRBD1 | TRBJ1-1 | TRBV10-3 | - | CAISEGGQSYTEAFF | TGTGCCATCAGTGAGGGGGGACAGTCATACACTGAAGCTTTCTTT
- | TRBJ1-2 | TRBV5-1 | - | CASSSSGSPNYGYTF | TGCGCCAGCAGCTCCTCTGGCAGTCCGAACTATGGCTACACCTTC
- | TRBJ2-1 | TRBV6-2/TRBV6-3 | - | CASSDGGMYNEQFF | TGTGCCAGCAGTGATGGGGGGATGTACAATGAGCAGTTCTTC
- | TRBJ2-7 | TRBV5-1 | few | CASSLQVEGVIYEQYF | TGCGCCAGCAGCTTACAGGTGGAGGGAGTAATCTACGAGCAGTACTTC
TRBD1 | TRBJ1-4 | TRBV7-2 | - | CASSLVRGTGSAKLFF | TGTGCCAGCAGCTTAGTGCGCGGGACAGGGTCCGCAAAACTGTTTTTT
- | TRBJ2-5 | TRBV11-2 | - | CASSLGAAGLGETQYF | TGTGCCAGCAGCTTAGGTGCGGCAGGCCTGGGAGAGACCCAGTACTTC
- | TRBJ2-1 | TRBV7-2 | - | CASILGSSYNEQFF | TGTGCCAGCATCTTAGGGAGCTCCTACAATGAGCAGTTCTTC
TRBD2 | TRBJ2-1 | TRBV10-1 | - | CASSREVAGGNNEQFF | TGCGCCAGCAGCCGAGAAGTAGCGGGGGGGAATAATGAGCAGTTCTTC
- | TRBJ2-7 | TRBV20-1 | few | CSARDRQGPYEQYF | TGCAGTGCTAGAGATCGCCAGGGGCCCTACGAGCAGTACTTC
- | TRBJ2-1 | TRBV6-6 | - | CASTGRGLSYNEQFF | TGTGCCAGCACTGGACGGGGGCTTTCCTACAATGAGCAGTTCTTC
TRBD2 | TRBJ2-5 | TRBV20-1 | few | CSASPSGEETQYF | TGCAGTGCTAGCCCTAGCGGGGAAGAGACCCAGTACTTC
- | TRBJ1-1 | TRBV29-1 | - | CSVEDWMGSANTEAFF | TGCAGCGTTGAAGATTGGATGGGATCCGCAAACACTGAAGCTTTCTTT